This record looks at one TCR beta chain sequence and its context. The antigen remains unidentified. CDR3 size: 18 residues. Looked up from germline, CDR1 is SGHVS and CDR2 is FNYEAQ. Trimming stripped 5 bases from V and 4 bases from J, with 25 bases between. This sample is part of a study of cytomegalovirus exposure and HLA in healthy donors. Clones were sequenced by immunoSEQ multiplex PCR, and TCRdb holds only the in-frame ones, with some missing. The data hold 130,000 or so clones, with about 90% observed a single time. Whole-study results and caveats: CMV antigen specificity of a few CMV-associated chains was confirmed in vitro. Whilst most TCR sequences proved rare, a subset of public TCRs occurred across many donors. Altogether, 150 to 200 TCR beta chains were recorded as cytomegalovirus-associated. Per published reports, the classifier diagnosed cytomegalovirus status with high specificity and sensitivity.

The receptor's source is a man younger than 40 in good health and CMV-seronegative. Sequencing input: PBMCs. V is TRBV7-6 and J is TRBJ2-3; tentatively, D is TRBD2 (7 bases). CDR3 region: CASSVGGGRRVRPDTQYF. DNA for the CDR3: TGTGCCAGCAGCGTTGGGGGGGGCAGGAGGGTGAGACCAGATACGCAGTATTTT.